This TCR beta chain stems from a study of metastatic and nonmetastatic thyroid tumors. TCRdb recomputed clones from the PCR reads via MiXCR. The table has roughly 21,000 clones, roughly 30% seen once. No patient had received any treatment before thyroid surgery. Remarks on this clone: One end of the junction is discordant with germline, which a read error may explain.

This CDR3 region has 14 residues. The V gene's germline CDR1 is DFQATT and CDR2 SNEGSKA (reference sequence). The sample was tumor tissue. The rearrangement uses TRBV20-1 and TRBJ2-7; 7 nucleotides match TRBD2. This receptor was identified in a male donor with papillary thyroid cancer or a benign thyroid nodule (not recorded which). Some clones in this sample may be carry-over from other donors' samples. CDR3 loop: CSARGASGSYEQYF. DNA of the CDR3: TGCAGTGCAAGAGGGGCTAGCGGATCCTACGAGCAGTACTTC.